This T cell receptor (beta chain) was captured in a study of cytomegalovirus exposure and HLA in healthy donors. Germline CDR1 reads MNHNS; CDR2 reads SASEGT. V dropped 6 bases and J dropped 0 bases, with 12 bases sitting between them. The CDR3 contains 15 residues. Use of 60 Vbeta and 13 Jbeta primers characterized the PCR. TCRdb's table, derived via immunoSEQ multiplex PCR, lists solely in-frame clones and lacks some. In the table there are roughly 130,000 clones, roughly 84% of which are singletons. The TCR comes from a man aged 50 to 59 in good health and CMV-seronegative. Sequenced material: PBMCs. J is TRBJ1-5 and V is TRBV6-1; a weak D match, TRBD1 (6 bases). The chain's CDR3 is CASSRDTVSNQPQHF. The CDR3 region has the DNA TGTGCCAGCAGCAGGGACACTGTTAGCAATCAGCCCCAGCATTTT.